This TCR beta chain comes out of a study of monozygotic twins with inflammatory bowel disease. Blood samples measuring about 2.5 ml were taken per donor. T cells were not sorted, and total RNA was isolated straight from whole blood. The CDR3 extends over 14 amino acids. Germline assignment: CDR1 DFQATT and CDR2 SNEGSKA (reference sequence). To note about this clonotype: Antigen: not known.

The study, taken as a whole, reports: Compared with healthy co-twins, IBD patients showed reduced TCRbeta repertoire diversity by inverse Simpson. Perhaps reflecting limited power, concordant and discordant twins did not differ in repertoire similarity.

After re-calling the 5' RACE reads, TCRdb lists one entry per CDR3 protein, DNA absent. Recorded for this sample: 190,000 or so distinct CDR3 sequences. This chain uses TRBV20-1 with TRBJ2-3; there is no DNA to check the TCRdb D call of TRBD2. Material: blood. The source is a human donor with ulcerative colitis or Crohn's disease, or a healthy co-twin of an affected twin (not recorded which). The chain's CDR3 is CSAIPGEGTDTQYF.